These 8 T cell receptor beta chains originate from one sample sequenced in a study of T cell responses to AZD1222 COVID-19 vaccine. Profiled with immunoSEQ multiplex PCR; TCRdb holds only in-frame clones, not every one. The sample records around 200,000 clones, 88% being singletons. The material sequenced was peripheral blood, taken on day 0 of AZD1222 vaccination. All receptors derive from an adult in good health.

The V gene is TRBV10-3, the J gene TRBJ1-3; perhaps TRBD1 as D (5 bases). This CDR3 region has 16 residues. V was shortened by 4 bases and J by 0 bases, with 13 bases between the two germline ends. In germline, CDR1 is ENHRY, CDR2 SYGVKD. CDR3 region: CAISGTKTASGNTIYF. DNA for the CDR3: TGTGCCATCAGTGGGACCAAGACAGCCTCTGGAAACACCATATATTTT.

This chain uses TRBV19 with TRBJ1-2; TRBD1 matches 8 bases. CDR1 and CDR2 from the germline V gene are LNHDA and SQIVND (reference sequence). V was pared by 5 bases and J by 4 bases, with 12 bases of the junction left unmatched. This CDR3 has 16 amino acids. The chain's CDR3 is CASSVNGQGPGYGYTF. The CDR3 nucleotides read TGTGCCAGTAGTGTCAATGGACAGGGTCCGGGCTATGGCTACACCTTC.

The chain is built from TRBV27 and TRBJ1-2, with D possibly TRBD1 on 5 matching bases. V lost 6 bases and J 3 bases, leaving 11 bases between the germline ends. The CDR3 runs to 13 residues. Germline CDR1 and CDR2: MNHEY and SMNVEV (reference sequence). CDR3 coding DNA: TGTGCCAGCAGCCCGGGGGTCGACTATGGCTACACCTTC. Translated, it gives CASSPGVDYGYTF.

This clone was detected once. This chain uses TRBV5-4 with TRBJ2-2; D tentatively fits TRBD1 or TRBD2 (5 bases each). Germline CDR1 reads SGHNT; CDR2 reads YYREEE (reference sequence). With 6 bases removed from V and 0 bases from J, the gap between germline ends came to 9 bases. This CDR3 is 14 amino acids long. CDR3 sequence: CASKGTSNTGELFF. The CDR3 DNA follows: TGTGCCAGCAAAGGGACGTCGAACACCGGGGAGCTGTTTTTT.

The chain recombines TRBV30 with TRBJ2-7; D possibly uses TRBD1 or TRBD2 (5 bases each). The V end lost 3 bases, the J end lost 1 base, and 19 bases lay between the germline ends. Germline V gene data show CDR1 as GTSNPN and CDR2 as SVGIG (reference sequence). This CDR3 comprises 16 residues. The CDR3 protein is CAWSSGAGWGSYEQYF. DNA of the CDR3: TGTGCCTGGAGCTCCGGGGCAGGGTGGGGGTCCTACGAGCAGTACTTC.

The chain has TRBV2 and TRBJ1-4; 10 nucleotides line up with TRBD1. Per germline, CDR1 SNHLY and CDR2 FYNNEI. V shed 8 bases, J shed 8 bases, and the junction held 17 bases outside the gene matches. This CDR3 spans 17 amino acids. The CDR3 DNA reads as TGTGCCAGCCCCAGGGGGGACAGGGGTCCCAGTAGGGAAAAACTGTTTTTT. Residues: CASPRGDRGPSREKLFF.

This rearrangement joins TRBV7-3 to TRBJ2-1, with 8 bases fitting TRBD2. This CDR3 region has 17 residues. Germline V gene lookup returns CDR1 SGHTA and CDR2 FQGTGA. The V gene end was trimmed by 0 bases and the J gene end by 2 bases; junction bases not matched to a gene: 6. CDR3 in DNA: TGTGCCAGCAGCTTAACCCCAGCGGGGGTAACCTACAATGAGCAGTTCTTC. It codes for CASSLTPAGVTYNEQFF.

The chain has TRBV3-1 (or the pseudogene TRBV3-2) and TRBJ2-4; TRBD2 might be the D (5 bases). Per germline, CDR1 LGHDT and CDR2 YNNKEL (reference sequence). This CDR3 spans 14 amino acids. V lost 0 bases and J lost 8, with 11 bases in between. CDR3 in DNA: TGTGCCAGCAGCCAAGATCCGGGGAAGGACATTCAGTACTTC. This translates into CASSQDPGKDIQYF.